The next 32 T cell receptor beta chains were all read from a single sample in a study of cytomegalovirus exposure and HLA in healthy donors (dated by TCRdb to 2016 to 2017). Library preparation was by the immunoSEQ multiplex PCR assay. For the multiplex PCR, a mixture combining 60 forward primers for TCR Vbeta segments and 13 reverse primers for TCR Jbeta segments was used. TCRdb's version of the immuneACCESS table is confined to in-frame rearrangements and falls short of the full clone set. An unresolved V gene accounts for under half of the shortfall where checked; the remainder is of unknown origin. In this sample the table shows fewer than 200,000 clones, approximately 11% of which occur a single time. Less than 8.5% of the sample lies in the top ten. Sequenced input: PBMCs. The source is a man over 45 in good health and CMV-seropositive.

In this sample, this clone turned up a few times. V is TRBV27 and J is TRBJ1-2; 7 bases line up with TRBD1. V gave up 4 bases and J gave up 4 bases; unmatched junction bases: 3. The V gene's germline CDR1 is MNHEY and CDR2 SMNVEV (reference sequence). The CDR3 is made up of 13 amino acids. CDR3 nucleotides: TGTGCCAGCAGTTCCCGACAGGGCTATGGCTACACCTTC. Protein sequence: CASSSRQGYGYTF.

The chain carries TRBV11-3 and TRBJ1-2; D call uncertain. Germline-derived CDR1 and CDR2 are SGHNT and YENEEA. The CDR3 contains 13 residues. V was pared by 1 base and J by 8 bases, with 11 bases between. The CDR3 DNA reads TGTGCCAGCAGCTTAGGCCCGGAGAGGGGCTACACCTTC. It encodes CASSLGPERGYTF.

The rearrangement joins TRBV4-3 to TRBJ2-6; 8 bases line up with TRBD2. The CDR3 sequence is 21 residues long. Per germline, CDR1 LGHNA and CDR2 YSLEER. V was pared by 0 bases and J by 0 bases, with 13 bases of the junction left unmatched. This CDR3 reads CASSQDVFAGAGGSGANVLTF. The CDR3, as DNA: TGCGCCAGCAGCCAAGATGTTTTTGCGGGGGCGGGAGGCTCTGGGGCCAACGTCCTGACTTTC.

This sequence joins TRBV18 and TRBJ2-5, with a weak D call TRBD2 (6 bases). The V gene lost 1 base and the J gene lost 5 bases, with 20 bases spanning the gap. CDR3 length: 17 residues. Germline V gene lookup returns CDR1 KGHSH and CDR2 LQKENI. The CDR3 DNA follows: TGTGCCAGCTCACCACGGAAGGGAGGCAGAGAGGGGGAGACCCAGTACTTC. Translating gives CASSPRKGGREGETQYF.

V usage is TRBV4-2 and J usage is TRBJ1-1, with TRBD1 as a possible D gene (5 bases). Per the germline V gene, CDR1 is LGHNA and CDR2 is YNFKEQ. Trimming shortened V by 0 bases and J by 8 bases, and 13 bases separated the two germline ends. The CDR3 runs 14 residues. The CDR3 DNA is TGTGCCAGCAGCCAAGATCCCCGACAGACCGAAGCTTTCTTT. It yields the protein CASSQDPRQTEAFF.

V gene TRBV7-9 combines with J gene TRBJ2-3; 7 bases are a match to TRBD1. Trimming removed 5 bases from V and 6 bases from J; junction bases left unmatched: 17. The CDR3 totals 17 residues. Germline V CDR1 and CDR2: SEHNR, FQNEAQ (reference sequence). This chain's CDR3 is CASSPRMDRNRWDTQYF. CDR3 in DNA: TGTGCCAGCAGCCCGCGGATGGACAGGAATAGATGGGATACGCAGTATTTT.

The table lists this clone with a few counts. The V call is TRBV13, the J call TRBJ1-2; 10 bases map to TRBD1. V was pared by 2 bases and J by 4 bases, with 7 bases of the junction left unmatched. This CDR3 region has 16 residues. Germline V gene data show CDR1 as PRHDT and CDR2 as FYEKMQ (reference sequence). The CDR3 protein is CASSLLGQGVTYGYTF. The CDR3 nucleotides read TGTGCCAGCAGCTTATTAGGACAGGGGGTAACCTATGGCTACACCTTC.

The V and J genes are TRBV5-1 and TRBJ2-2; D remains ambiguous. CDR1 and CDR2 from the germline V gene are SGHRS and YFSETQ. CDR3 size: 13 residues. V was trimmed by 2 bases and J by 4 bases, leaving 6 bases between them. The CDR3 protein is CASSFSATGELFF. For the CDR3, the DNA is TGCGCCAGCAGCTTCAGCGCCACCGGGGAGCTGTTTTTT.

This chain connects TRBV28 to TRBJ1-5; 9 bases fit TRBD1. This CDR3 comprises 15 residues. Germline CDR1 MDHEN, CDR2 SYDVKM. V lost 5 bases and J lost 5; bases outside the gene matches: 7. CDR3 coding DNA: TGTGCCAGCAGTACCCAGGACAGGGGATATCAGCCCCAGCATTTT. Amino acid sequence: CASSTQDRGYQPQHF.

This clone appeared a few times. V gene TRBV6-1 combines with J gene TRBJ2-7; D is possibly TRBD2 (6 bases). CDR1 is MNHNS and CDR2 is SASEGT in the germline V gene. V lost 5 bases, J lost 5 bases, and 16 bases lay in between. The CDR3 extends over 14 amino acids. CDR3 nucleotide sequence: TGTGCCAGCAGTATCCCCAGGGAGGCGGACGAGCAGTACTTC. This translates into CASSIPREADEQYF.

The chain links TRBV14 to TRBJ1-1; D unresolved. V was cut by 1 base and J by 10 bases, with 13 bases left in between. The CDR3 has 13 amino acids. The germline V gene has CDR1 SGHDN and CDR2 FVKESK. This CDR3 reads CASSQGPLLRAFF. CDR3 in DNA: TGTGCCAGCAGCCAAGGCCCGCTCTTGAGAGCTTTCTTT.

A remark on this clone: Additional DNA sequences in this sample encode the identical CDR3. CDR3 amino acids: CASSGTANQPQHF. CDR3 coding DNA: TGTGCCAGCAGTGGGACAGCTAATCAGCCCCAGCATTTT. V is TRBV28 and J is TRBJ1-5; 7 positions agree with TRBD1. The CDR3 sequence is 13 residues long. Per the germline V gene, CDR1 is MDHEN and CDR2 is SYDVKM. Trimming removed 5 bases from V and 4 bases from J; junction bases left unmatched: 2.

In this sample, this clone turned up a few times. This chain connects TRBV30 to TRBJ2-7; a weak D match, TRBD2 (5 bases). The germline gives CDR1 GTSNPN, CDR2 SVGIG (reference sequence). Trimming removed 4 bases at V and 5 bases at J, with 12 bases between. The CDR3 spans 12 residues. DNA of the CDR3: TGTGCCTGGATTGGGAGTTTGAACGAGCAGTACTTC. Protein: CAWIGSLNEQYF.

Only one count was recorded for this clone. The V and J genes are TRBV4-3 and TRBJ2-5, with 9 nucleotides matching TRBD2. Germline CDR1 reads LGHNA; CDR2 reads YSLEER. Losses at the gene ends were 3 bases for V and 1 base for J; bases not matched to a gene: 6. The CDR3 extends over 16 amino acids. The CDR3 region has the DNA TGCGCCAGCAGCCAGGCTCTGCGGGGGGGCCAAGAGACCCAGTACTTC. Translated, it gives CASSQALRGGQETQYF.

This clone was seen a few times. CDR3 protein: CASSGGDRGLSEAFF. The CDR3 nucleotides are TGCGCCAGCAGCGGAGGGGACAGGGGGTTATCTGAAGCTTTCTTT. The chain couples TRBV5-1 to TRBJ1-1, with TRBD1 matching over 11 bases. The CDR3 spans 15 residues. Germline V gene sequence: CDR1 SGHRS, CDR2 YFSETQ. J gave up 6 bases and V 4 bases, and 8 bases lay outside the gene matches.

The chain recombines TRBV5-5 with TRBJ1-3, with D maybe TRBD1 (5 bases). The CDR3 covers 13 residues. Between the trimmed V and J ends, which lost 6 bases and 3 bases, there was a span of 10 bases. Germline V gene sequence: CDR1 SGHKS, CDR2 YYEKEE (reference sequence). The CDR3 is CASTGLGGNTIYF. CDR3 nucleotide sequence: TGTGCCAGCACAGGGCTCGGTGGAAACACCATATATTTT. Complete variable domain (other parts from reference TRBV5-5 and TRBJ1-3): DAGVTQSPTHLIKTRGQQVTLRCSPISGHKSVSWYQQVLGQGPQFIFQYYEKEERGRGNFPDRFSARQFPNYSSELNVNALLLGDSALYLCASTGLGGNTIYFGEGSWLTVV.

This clone was seen a handful of times. This chain uses TRBV7-9 with TRBJ2-6, with D perhaps matching TRBD2 (7 bases). V lost 0 bases and J lost 0, with 15 bases in between. Germline CDR1 SEHNR, CDR2 FQNEAQ (reference sequence). The CDR3 is 19 amino acids. The CDR3 spells CASSLAGGGPFSGANVLTF. In DNA, the CDR3 is TGTGCCAGCAGCTTAGCGGGAGGGGGACCATTCTCTGGGGCCAACGTCCTGACTTTC.

The chain employs TRBV6-6 and TRBJ1-2, with D maybe TRBD1 (6 bases). The V gene lost 7 bases and the J gene lost 6 bases, with 15 bases spanning the gap. There are 13 residues in the CDR3. CDR1 and CDR2 from the germline V gene are MNHNY and SVGAGI (reference sequence). Here the CDR3 reads CASNTRGNDGYTF. CDR3 DNA sequence: TGTGCCAGCAACACCAGGGGAAATGATGGCTACACCTTC.

This clone was detected a few times. The J gene is TRBJ1-3, the V gene TRBV25-1; D might be TRBD1 (5 bases). This CDR3 spans 13 amino acids. V lost 7 bases and J 3 bases, leaving 10 bases between the germline ends. CDR1 is MGHDK and CDR2 is SYGVNS in the germline V gene. In DNA, the CDR3 is TGTGCCAGCACATTAACAGGTGGAAACACCATATATTTT. Residues: CASTLTGGNTIYF.

V and J are TRBV19 and TRBJ1-5; D ambiguous. The CDR3 extends over 15 amino acids. V was cut by 7 bases and J by 2 bases, with 15 bases left in between. Germline lookup yields CDR1 LNHDA and CDR2 SQIVND (reference sequence). CDR3 in amino acids: CASTPTKVGNQPQHF. In nucleotides, the CDR3 is TGTGCCAGTACCCCGACTAAGGTCGGCAATCAGCCCCAGCATTTT.

In this sample, this clone turned up a few times. The chain couples TRBV6-5 to TRBJ2-1, with D maybe TRBD1 (6 bases). Germline-derived CDR1 and CDR2 are MNHEY and SVGAGI. Trimming pared 0 bases from V and 7 bases from J, leaving 16 bases between. The CDR3 consists of 16 residues. The CDR3, as DNA: TGTGCCAGCAGTTACTCGACACAGGGCAGTAAAAATGAGCAGTTCTTC. Translated: CASSYSTQGSKNEQFF.

A remark on this clone: This CDR3 is also generated by other DNA sequences in the sample. V is TRBV10-3 and J is TRBJ1-5, with TRBD1 matching 7 bases. The CDR3 has 13 amino acids. V lost 6 bases to trimming and J lost 7 bases; unmatched junction nucleotides: 6. Germline CDR1 ENHRY, CDR2 SYGVKD. CDR3 DNA sequence: TGTGCCATCAGGCAGGGGGTAAACCAGCCCCAGCATTTT. It codes for CAIRQGVNQPQHF.

The V call is TRBV9, the J call TRBJ1-2; TRBD1 matches at 7 bases. The CDR3 spans 15 residues. The junction had 9 bases not matched to a gene; V was cut back by 2 bases and J by 5 bases. Germline CDR1 and CDR2: SGDLS and YYNGEE. CDR3 sequence (DNA): TGTGCCAGCAGCGTCTTTGACAGGGATCGGTATGGCTACACCTTC. Translated, it gives CASSVFDRDRYGYTF. Full variable domain (remainder filled in from reference TRBV9 and TRBJ1-2): DSGVTQTPKHLITATGQRVTLRCSPRSGDLSVYWYQQSLDQGLQFLIQYYNGEERAKGNILERFSAQQFPDLHSELNLSSLELGDSALYFCASSVFDRDRYGYTFGSGTRLTVV.

The V call is TRBV7-2, the J call TRBJ2-1; 13 positions match TRBD2. The V and J ends lost 5 bases and 3 bases, in that order; junction bases with no gene match: 7. The V gene's germline CDR1 is SGHTA and CDR2 FQGNSA. The CDR3 length is 17 residues. The CDR3 here is CASSRTSGGDFYNEQFF. CDR3 sequence (DNA): TGTGCCAGCAGCAGGACTAGCGGGGGCGATTTCTACAATGAGCAGTTCTTC.

This clone was seen a few times. This chain connects TRBV2 to TRBJ2-7; D gene ambiguous. The V gene lost 3 bases and the J gene lost 4 bases, with 10 bases spanning the gap. The CDR3 has 13 amino acids. Germline loops: CDR1 SNHLY, CDR2 FYNNEI. CDR3 coding DNA: TGTGCCAGCAGTGAGGCCAGGCCATACGAGCAGTACGTC. It encodes CASSEARPYEQYV.

Turning to this clone: The junction and the germline gene differ at one end; a read error may be behind it. The chain uses TRBV6-5 and TRBJ2-1; TRBD1 might be the D (5 bases). Per the germline V gene, CDR1 is MNHEY and CDR2 is SVGAGI. This CDR3 is 13 amino acids long. The CDR3 coding sequence is TGTGCCAGCAGCATGACAGATCACAATGAGCCGTTCTTC. Its translation is CASSMTDHNEPFF.

This clone was seen a few times. V is TRBV6-6 and J is TRBJ2-2, with TRBD1 as a possible D gene (5 bases). Per the germline V gene, CDR1 is MNHNY and CDR2 is SVGAGI (reference sequence). V lost 6 bases to trimming and J lost 2 bases, with 13 bases between them. CDR3 length: 15 residues. The CDR3 coding sequence is TGTGCCAGCAGGGCGGTTAGGGGCAACACCGGGGAGCTGTTTTTT. It specifies CASRAVRGNTGELFF.

Note on this clone: A junction boundary mismatches the germline segment, possibly from a read error. The chain is built from TRBV4-2 and TRBJ2-3, with a tentative D call TRBD2 (7 bases). CDR1 is LGHNA, CDR2 YNFKEQ, per germline. CDR3 length equals 16 residues. This chain's CDR3 is CVSSQVGGGITDTQYF. The CDR3 DNA is TGTGTCAGCAGCCAAGTAGGGGGGGGAATCACAGATACGCAGTATTTT.

This clone was observed a handful of times. The chain links TRBV7-8 to TRBJ2-5; a possible D gene is TRBD1 (5 bases). Trimming removed 5 bases from V and 2 bases from J, with 9 bases in between. Germline CDR1 reads SGHVS; CDR2 reads FQNEAQ. The CDR3 contains 13 residues. This CDR3 is CASSRRQQETQYF. The CDR3 bases are TGTGCCAGCAGCAGACGACAGCAAGAGACCCAGTACTTC.

This sequence joins TRBV5-1 and TRBJ1-1; 9 nucleotides agree with TRBD1. This CDR3 spans 15 amino acids. Germline V gives CDR1 SGHRS, CDR2 YFSETQ. Unmatched junction bases numbered 6, after V lost 4 bases and J lost 2 bases. The CDR3 loop reads CASSGRDRANTEAFF. The CDR3 DNA follows: TGCGCCAGCAGCGGCAGGGACAGGGCTAACACTGAAGCTTTCTTT.

The chain combines TRBV30 with TRBJ2-3; 9 positions match TRBD2. The germline CDR1 and CDR2 sequences are GTSNPN and SVGIG (reference sequence). The CDR3 is 16 residues long. The V and J ends lost 3 bases and 7 bases, in that order; junction bases with no gene match: 14. As DNA, the CDR3 is TGTGCCTGGAGCGCCCTGGCGGGGGGGGCGGGAAATACGCAGTATTTT. Residues: CAWSALAGGAGNTQYF.

To note about this clone: An end of the junction differs from the germline gene, which may be a read error. This chain uses TRBV7-7 with TRBJ2-1; D is unclear. The germline gives CDR1 SSHAT, CDR2 FNYEAQ (reference sequence). The CDR3 is made up of 17 amino acids. CDR3 coding DNA: TGTGCTAGCAGCTTAGCCCCCCAGACTGCCTCCTACAATGAGCAGTTCTTC. Protein product: CASSLAPQTASYNEQFF.